This T cell receptor beta chain was recorded in a study of identical twins. Whole-study findings and limits: Abundant beta clonotypes from cord blood had fewer insertions, unlike memory repertoires, which showed none.

Per the germline V gene, CDR1 is SEHNR and CDR2 is FQNEAQ (reference sequence). V lost 7 bases and J 6 bases, leaving 12 bases between the germline ends. The CDR3 extends over 13 amino acids. Template switching added a universal primer site, and cDNA bore unique molecular identifiers. MiXCR, run by TCRdb on the 5' RACE reads, gives a single entry per CDR3 protein. The repertoire holds under 450,000 distinct CDR3 sequences, with roughly 18% as singletons. A remark on this clonotype: Its target is unknown.

The sample was naive T cells sorted from blood. The rearrangement links TRBV7-9 to TRBJ2-2; D gene unclear. The receptor was derived from a man in his fifties or sixties in good health. CDR3 sequence (DNA): TGTGCCAGCAACTCCTTCGTCTCCGGGGAGCTGTTTTTT. It is translated as CASNSFVSGELFF. Combining the CDR3 with reference TRBV7-9 and TRBJ2-2 gives the whole variable domain DTGVSQNPRHKITKRGQNVTFRCDPISEHNRLYWYRQTLGQGPEFLTYFQNEAQLEKSRLLSDRFSAERPKGSFSTLEIQRTEQGDSAMYLCASNSFVSGELFFGEGSRLTVL.